Listed here is a single TCR beta chain. The data belong to a study of blood T cell repertoires in COVID-19. Study in general: Samples representing acute and convalescent COVID-19 were sourced from the United States, Italy and Spain. PBMCs, B-cell-depleted T cells, or T cells provided the cDNA or gDNA that made up the material.

Authors' methods: Estimates of nucleated cell counts were drawn from the amplification of reference gene primers. Produced via immunoSEQ multiplex PCR; TCRdb's table is partial and in-frame only. D and trimming were read from the DNA, whereas the V and J calls and clone size are those reported in that table. The sample has hundreds of thousands of clones; about 83% are singletons. CDR1 KGHDR and CDR2 SFDVKD come from the germline V gene. The CDR3 loop spans 16 amino acids. V was clipped by 5 bases and J by 0 bases; unmatched bases: 5. This chain connects TRBV24-1 to TRBJ2-1; 8 bases map to TRBD2. Sequenced input: peripheral blood. The TCR comes from an older man with acute or convalescent COVID-19. The chain's CDR3 is CATSVAGGPSYNEQFF. The CDR3 DNA reads TGTGCCACCAGTGTCGCGGGGGGCCCCTCCTACAATGAGCAGTTCTTC.